These T cell receptor beta chains were read from a single sample in a study of T-cell memory formation after mild COVID-19. TCRdb itself ran the 5' RACE reads through MiXCR, one entry per CDR3 protein. The sample has around 82,000 distinct CDR3 sequences, more than 10% seen once. Sequencing was done on a sample of PBMCs or a T cell subset sorted from them (not recorded which). The receptor source for this set is a young man who had mild COVID-19 (a few samples of this study predate the infection). Cell type and time point are not known. Both conserved end residues are part of each CDR3. The order of the fields is D gene, V gene, clone size, J gene, CDR3 protein, CDR3 DNA. A D gene is named only where the DNA matches it firmly. Only some rows state a clone size, as once, few, many or a class for expanded clones.

TRBD2,TRBV7-2,few,TRBJ2-1,CASSGSGVQQFF,TGTGCCAGCAGCGGTAGCGGGGTACAGCAGTTCTTC
NA,TRBV20-1,NA,TRBJ1-6,CSARDYASLRTLHF,TGCAGTGCTAGAGATTACGCCTCGTTGCGGACCCTCCACTTT
TRBD1,TRBV2,NA,TRBJ2-1,CAQPPGTGGNRNEQFF,TGTGCCCAGCCACCCGGGACAGGCGGTAATCGCAATGAGCAGTTCTTC
TRBD2,TRBV20-1,NA,TRBJ2-5,CSARDMRGAQETQYF,TGCAGTGCTAGAGATATGCGGGGGGCCCAAGAGACCCAGTACTTC
NA,TRBV30,few,TRBJ1-2,CACAWGNGYTF,TGTGCCTGCGCATGGGGGAATGGCTACACCTTC
NA,TRBV6-2/TRBV6-3,NA,TRBJ2-5,CASRWGRPQETQYF,TGTGCCAGCAGGTGGGGACGGCCGCAAGAGACCCAGTACTTC
NA,TRBV5-1,NA,TRBJ2-3,CASSLDFTSRGTDTQYF,TGCGCCAGCAGCTTGGATTTTACCTCCCGGGGCACAGATACGCAGTATTTT
NA,TRBV27,few,TRBJ1-3,CASSLTVGDSGNTIYF,TGTGCCAGCAGCCTTACCGTGGGGGACTCTGGAAACACCATATATTTT
NA,TRBV4-1,few,TRBJ2-4,CASSQRGVESNIQYF,TGCGCCAGCAGCCAGAGAGGGGTCGAGAGTAACATTCAGTACTTC
TRBD2,TRBV6-2/TRBV6-3,few,TRBJ2-1,CASSLARFNEQFF,TGTGCCAGCTCACTAGCGAGGTTCAATGAGCAGTTCTTC
NA,TRBV5-6,NA,TRBJ1-1,CASSLYLGGGTEAFF,TGTGCCAGCAGCTTGTACCTGGGGGGGGGCACTGAAGCTTTCTTT
TRBD1,TRBV10-3,NA,TRBJ1-4,CAISENPSGTGEKLFF,TGTGCCATCAGTGAAAATCCTTCCGGGACAGGTGAAAAACTGTTTTTT
NA,TRBV5-1,few,TRBJ2-7,CASSLGQTTYEQYF,TGCGCCAGCAGCTTGGGACAGACAACCTACGAGCAGTACTTC
TRBD1,TRBV6-2/TRBV6-3,NA,TRBJ2-2,CASSLTGGANTGELFF,TGTGCCAGCAGCCTAACAGGGGGAGCGAACACCGGGGAGCTGTTTTTT
NA,TRBV6-2/TRBV6-3,medium-sized,TRBJ2-5,CASSAGTSDQETQYF,TGTGCCAGCAGTGCCGGCACCAGTGATCAAGAGACCCAGTACTTC
TRBD1,TRBV29-1,NA,TRBJ1-2,CSVWTGENKNGYTF,TGCAGCGTTTGGACAGGGGAGAATAAGAATGGCTACACCTTC
NA,TRBV12-3/TRBV12-4,NA,TRBJ1-1,CASSPTYTEAFF,TGTGCCAGCAGCCCGACCTACACTGAAGCTTTCTTT
TRBD1,TRBV4-3,NA,TRBJ1-1,CASSQDFGQGPNTEAFF,TGCGCCAGCAGCCAAGATTTCGGACAGGGGCCGAACACTGAAGCTTTCTTT
NA,TRBV20-1,NA,TRBJ2-5,CSARHGLGARETQYF,TGCAGTGCTAGGCACGGGTTAGGGGCCCGAGAGACCCAGTACTTC
TRBD1,TRBV24-1,few,TRBJ2-5,CATSDFDRGRETQYF,TGTGCCACCAGTGATTTTGACAGGGGGAGGGAGACCCAGTACTTC
NA,TRBV4-2,NA,TRBJ2-6,CASTLPGGPGANVLTF,TGTGCCAGCACACTCCCCGGGGGCCCTGGGGCCAACGTCCTGACTTTC
TRBD1,TRBV4-1,NA,TRBJ2-7,CASSRAGTGEPYEQYF,TGCGCCAGCAGCCGAGCCGGGACAGGGGAGCCCTACGAGCAGTACTTC
NA,TRBV6-2/TRBV6-3,NA,TRBJ2-3,CASSSHRDRPGDTQYF,TGTGCCAGCAGTTCGCACCGGGACCGCCCTGGAGATACGCAGTATTTT
NA,TRBV4-3,NA,TRBJ2-2,CASSPAQGLTGELFF,TGCGCCAGCAGCCCGGCCCAGGGGCTCACCGGGGAGCTGTTTTTT
NA,TRBV9,NA,TRBJ2-2,CASSDSDMGRSGELFF,TGTGCCAGCAGCGACTCAGACATGGGACGCAGCGGGGAGCTGTTTTTT
NA,TRBV29-1,many,TRBJ2-5,CSVDVTQETQYF,TGCAGCGTTGACGTCACCCAAGAGACCCAGTACTTC
TRBD2,TRBV3-1,NA,TRBJ2-1,CASSLRKQRGAYNEQFF,TGTGCCAGCAGCCTTCGAAAGCAGCGGGGGGCCTACAATGAGCAGTTCTTC
TRBD1,TRBV29-1,NA,TRBJ2-5,CSVEAGQGARETQYF,TGCAGCGTTGAAGCGGGACAGGGGGCGAGGGAGACCCAGTACTTC
TRBD2,TRBV11-2,NA,TRBJ2-1,CASSLVVLAGVGDEQFF,TGTGCCAGCAGCTTAGTTGTCCTAGCGGGGGTAGGGGATGAGCAGTTCTTC
NA,TRBV27,NA,TRBJ1-3,CASMSHLSSGNTIYF,TGTGCCAGCATGTCCCACCTAAGCTCTGGAAACACCATATATTTT
NA,TRBV29-1,few,TRBJ2-5,CSVVYKGRLETQYF,TGCAGCGTTGTTTATAAAGGCAGGTTGGAGACCCAGTACTTC
NA,TRBV5-1,few,TRBJ2-7,CASSWDNFKQYF,TGCGCCAGCAGTTGGGACAACTTTAAGCAGTACTTC
NA,TRBV7-2,NA,TRBJ2-2,CASSYMGWSGELFF,TGTGCCAGCAGCTACATGGGTTGGTCCGGGGAGCTGTTTTTT
TRBD2,TRBV5-1,NA,TRBJ2-5,CASSLIGTSGAQETQYF,TGCGCCAGCAGCTTGATTGGGACTAGCGGGGCACAAGAGACCCAGTACTTC
TRBD2,TRBV20-1,NA,TRBJ2-2,CSARDSQRGLTGELFF,TGCAGTGCTAGAGATAGCCAGCGGGGCTTGACCGGGGAGCTGTTTTTT
NA,TRBV7-6,few,TRBJ2-7,CASSFGSADYEQYF,TGTGCCAGCAGCTTCGGGTCGGCAGACTACGAGCAGTACTTC
TRBD1,TRBV14,few,TRBJ2-7,CASSPNRGGFGYEQYF,TGTGCCAGCAGCCCGAACAGGGGCGGATTTGGTTACGAGCAGTACTTC
TRBD2,TRBV4-1,NA,TRBJ2-1,CASRGGGDSYNEQFF,TGCGCCAGCAGGGGGGGGGGTGACTCCTACAATGAGCAGTTCTTC
TRBD1,TRBV7-2,few,TRBJ2-1,CASSADFRGLYNEQFF,TGTGCCAGCAGCGCCGACTTCAGGGGGCTCTACAATGAGCAGTTCTTC
NA,TRBV12-5,few,TRBJ2-1,CASGPWTGRVNEQFF,TGTGCTAGTGGCCCCTGGACAGGGAGGGTAAATGAGCAGTTCTTC